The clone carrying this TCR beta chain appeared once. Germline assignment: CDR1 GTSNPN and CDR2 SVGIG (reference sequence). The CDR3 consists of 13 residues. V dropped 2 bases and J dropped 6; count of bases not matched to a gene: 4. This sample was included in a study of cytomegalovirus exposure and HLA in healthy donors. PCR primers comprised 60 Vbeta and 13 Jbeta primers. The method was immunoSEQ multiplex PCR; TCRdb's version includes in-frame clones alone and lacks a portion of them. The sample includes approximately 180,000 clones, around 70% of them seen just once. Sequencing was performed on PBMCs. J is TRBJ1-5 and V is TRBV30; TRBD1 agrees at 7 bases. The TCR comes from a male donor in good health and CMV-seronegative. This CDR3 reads CAWSKTGSQPQHF. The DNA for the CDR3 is TGTGCCTGGAGTAAGACAGGGAGTCAGCCCCAGCATTTT.